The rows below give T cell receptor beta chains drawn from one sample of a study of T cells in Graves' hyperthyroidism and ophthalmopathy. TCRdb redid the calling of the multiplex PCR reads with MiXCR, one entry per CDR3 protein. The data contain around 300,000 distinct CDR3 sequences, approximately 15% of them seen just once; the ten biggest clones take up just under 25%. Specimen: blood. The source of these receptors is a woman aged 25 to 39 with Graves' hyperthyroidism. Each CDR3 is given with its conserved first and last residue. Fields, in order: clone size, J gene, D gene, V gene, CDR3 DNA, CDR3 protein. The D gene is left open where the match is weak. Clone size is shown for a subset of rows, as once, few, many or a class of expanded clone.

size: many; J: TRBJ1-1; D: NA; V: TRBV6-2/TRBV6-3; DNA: TGTGCCAGCAGCCAACTCGGAGCCGCCAAGTCTGAAGCTTTCTTT; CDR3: CASSQLGAAKSEAFF
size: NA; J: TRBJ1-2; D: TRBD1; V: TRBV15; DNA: TGTGCCACCAGCAGAGACCGGGGGCGGACAGGGATCTATGGCTACACCTTC; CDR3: CATSRDRGRTGIYGYTF
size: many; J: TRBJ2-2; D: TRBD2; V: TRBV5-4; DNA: TGTGCCAGCAGCTTCCGGGGGGCCGGGGAGCTGTTTTTT; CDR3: CASSFRGAGELFF
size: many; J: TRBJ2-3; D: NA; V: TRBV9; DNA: TGTGCCAGCAGCGTAGATAATCTGCAGAGCACAGATACGCAGTATTTT; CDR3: CASSVDNLQSTDTQYF
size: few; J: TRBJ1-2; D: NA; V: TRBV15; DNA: TGTGCCACCAGCAGAGGTTTTAAAGACCTTAATTTGTACACCTTC; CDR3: CATSRGFKDLNLYTF
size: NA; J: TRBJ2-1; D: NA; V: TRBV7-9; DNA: TGTGCCAGCAGCTTAGTTGTAGCGGTGTACAATGAGCAGCTCTTC; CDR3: CASSLVVAVYNEQLF
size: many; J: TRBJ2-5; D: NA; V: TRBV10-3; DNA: TGTGCCATCCGGGGAAGCGGAGGGTACCAAGAGACCCAGTACTTC; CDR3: CAIRGSGGYQETQYF
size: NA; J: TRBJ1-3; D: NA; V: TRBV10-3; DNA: TGTGCCATCACGGGGGGAAACACCATATATTTT; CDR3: CAITGGNTIYF
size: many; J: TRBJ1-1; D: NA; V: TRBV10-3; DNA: TGTGCCATCAGCGTGGACGTCTGGGACACTGAAGCTTTCTTT; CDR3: CAISVDVWDTEAFF
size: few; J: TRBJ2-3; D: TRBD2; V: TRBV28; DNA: TGTGCCAGCAGTTGGCCACTAGCGGGAGTAACAGATACGCAGTATTTT; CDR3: CASSWPLAGVTDTQYF
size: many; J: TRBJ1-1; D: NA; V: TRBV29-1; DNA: TGCAGCGTTGCGAGAGGATTAAACACTGAAGCTTTCTTT; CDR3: CSVARGLNTEAFF
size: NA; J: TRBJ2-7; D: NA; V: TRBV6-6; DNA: TGTGCCAGCAGTTACTCGACCCGGGACTACGAGCAGTACTTC; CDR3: CASSYSTRDYEQYF
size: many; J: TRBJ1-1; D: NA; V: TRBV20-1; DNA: TGCAGTGCTAGGGGGGGGGGACCTGAAGCTTTCTTT; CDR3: CSARGGGPEAFF
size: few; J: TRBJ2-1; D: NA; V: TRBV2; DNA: TGTGCCAGCAGTGTGTACCAGCCCCCTGGTGAGCAGTTCTTC; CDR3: CASSVYQPPGEQFF
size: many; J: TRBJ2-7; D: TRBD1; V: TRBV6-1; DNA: TGTGCCAGTACAAAAACCGGGACAGGGGTCTACGAGCAGTACTTC; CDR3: CASTKTGTGVYEQYF
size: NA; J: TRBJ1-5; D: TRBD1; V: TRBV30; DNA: TGTGCCTGGAGCAGACAGGGGCCCCGTCAGCCCCAGCATTTT; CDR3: CAWSRQGPRQPQHF
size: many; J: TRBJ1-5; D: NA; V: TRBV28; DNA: TGTGCCAGCAGTTACCAGCGCCCCAATCAGCCCCAGCATTTT; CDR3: CASSYQRPNQPQHF
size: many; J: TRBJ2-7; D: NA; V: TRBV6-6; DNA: TGTGCCAGCAGTTACTCGGAGAGCTACGAGCAGTACTTC; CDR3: CASSYSESYEQYF